This passage covers 18 T cell receptor beta chains from one sample sequenced in a study of human T cells and chemical hapten exposure. Time point specified: pre-sensitization, week 0. Treatment reported: therapeutic diphenylcyclopropenone sensitization with weekly scalp DPC. Extraction yielded total RNA from whole blood (unfractionated). TCRdb fed the RACE reads into MiXCR, producing one record per CDR3 protein. This table has roughly 50,000 distinct CDR3 sequences, 8.5% to 10% appearing once. The source was whole blood, collected in connection with sensitization to the hapten diphenylcyclopropenone (DPC). The receptor source for this set is a woman younger than 45 with alopecia areata. Some clones in this sample may be carry-over from other donors' samples.

This sequence joins TRBV2 and TRBJ1-1, with TRBD1 as a possible D gene (5 bases). Deletions cut 5 bases from V and 0 bases from J, with 10 bases between. CDR1 SNHLY and CDR2 FYNNEI come from the germline V gene. The CDR3 is 14 residues long. The CDR3 loop is CASSFGGLNTEAFF. The CDR3 nucleotides are TGTGCCAGCAGTTTTGGGGGGTTGAACACTGAAGCTTTCTTT. Together with reference TRBV2 and TRBJ1-1, the CDR3 gives the full variable domain: EPEVTQTPSHQVTQMGQEVILRCVPISNHLYFYWYRQILGQKVEFLVSFYNNEISEKSEIFDDQFSVERPDGSNFTLKIRSTKLEDSAMYFCASSFGGLNTEAFFGQGTRLTVV.

This clonotype was picked up a small number of times. The V gene is TRBV12-3 or TRBV12-4, the J gene TRBJ1-1, with 8 bases that match TRBD1. J gave up 2 bases and V 3 bases, and 8 bases lay outside the gene matches. This CDR3 has 16 residues. The CDR3 bases are TGTGCCAGCAGTTTCAACAGGGGGACGGCTAACACTGAAGCTTTCTTT. Translating it yields CASSFNRGTANTEAFF.

This clonotype showed up many times. The chain carries TRBV20-1 and TRBJ2-7, with 7 bases lining up with TRBD1. From germline, CDR1 is DFQATT and CDR2 SNEGSKA (reference sequence). J lost 6 bases, V lost 0 bases, and 8 bases had no gene match. There are 14 residues in the CDR3. The CDR3 DNA is TGCAGTGCTAGAGACAGACAGGGACGGAGCGAGCAGTACTTC. Amino acids: CSARDRQGRSEQYF.

The chain has TRBV6-1 and TRBJ2-2; 14 nucleotides align to TRBD2. This CDR3 is built from 16 residues. With V trimmed by 7 bases and J by 7 bases, 8 bases remained unmatched. Per germline, CDR1 MNHNS and CDR2 SASEGT. The CDR3 DNA reads TGTGCCAGCACCTATGGGACTAGCGGGGGAGGCGGGGAGCTGTTTTTT. Amino acid sequence: CASTYGTSGGGGELFF.

This clonotype has ten or more counts. The J gene is TRBJ2-3, the V gene TRBV4-3; 7 bases are shared with TRBD1. With 0 bases clipped from V and 1 base from J, the junction kept 4 bases outside the gene matches. Germline CDR1 LGHNA, CDR2 YSLEER. This CDR3 has 16 residues. The CDR3 loop reads CASSQEKTGGTDTQYF. In nucleotides, the CDR3 is TGCGCCAGCAGCCAAGAGAAAACAGGGGGCACAGATACGCAGTATTTT.

This clonotype was counted between two and nine times. This chain joins TRBV28 and TRBJ1-2, with 8 bases lining up with TRBD1. CDR3 length: 14 amino acids. Germline CDR1 and CDR2: MDHEN and SYDVKM. V shed 5 bases and J 3 bases; nucleotides not matched to a gene: 5. The CDR3 DNA reads as TGTGCCAGCAGTCCCTCAGGGGGCCACTATGGCTACACCTTC. Its translation is CASSPSGGHYGYTF.

This clonotype was picked up many times. The rearrangement uses TRBV7-2 and TRBJ2-5; D possibly corresponds to TRBD1 (5 bases). Deletions cut 5 bases from V and 2 bases from J, with 15 bases between. Germline-derived CDR1 and CDR2 are SGHTA and FQGNSA. The CDR3 runs 15 residues. DNA for the CDR3: TGTGCCAGCAGCGTAGGCCCAGGGTGGCAAGAGACCCAGTACTTC. Translating it yields CASSVGPGWQETQYF.

The V gene is TRBV20-1, the J gene TRBJ2-7, with 9 bases aligning to TRBD1. Germline-derived CDR1 and CDR2 are DFQATT and SNEGSKA (reference sequence). The J segment lost 5 bases and the V segment lost 5 bases, leaving 13 bases of the junction unmatched. This CDR3 comprises 15 residues. The CDR3 DNA sequence: TGCAGTGCTCCCCCACCGGGACAGGGCCTCCACGAGCAGTACTTC. Translating gives CSAPPPGQGLHEQYF.

This chain links TRBV27 with TRBJ2-1; 9 bases agree with TRBD2. Losses at the gene ends were 5 bases for V and 8 bases for J; bases not matched to a gene: 13. In germline, CDR1 is MNHEY, CDR2 SMNVEV (reference sequence). The CDR3 contains 16 residues. CDR3 DNA sequence: TGTGCCAGCAGTGAAGAAACCGGGACTAGCTTCGATGAGCAGTTCTTC. Amino acid sequence: CASSEETGTSFDEQFF.

This clonotype was detected only a few times. The chain uses TRBV5-1 and TRBJ2-6, with 9 nucleotides matching TRBD1. The germline V gene encodes CDR1 SGHRS and CDR2 YFSETQ. CDR3 length: 19 residues. Unmatched junction bases numbered 9, after V lost 0 bases and J lost 2 bases. The CDR3 DNA follows: TGCGCCAGCAGCTTGGTCCAACAGGGGGCAAAGGCTGGGGCCAACGTCCTGACTTTC. This codes for CASSLVQQGAKAGANVLTF.

The J gene is TRBJ2-3, the V gene TRBV29-1; D might be TRBD1 (6 bases). CDR1 is SQVTM, CDR2 ANQGSEA, per germline. V gave up 5 bases and J gave up 2 bases, with 20 bases separating them. The CDR3 loop spans 16 amino acids. In DNA, the CDR3 is TGCAGCGTTTCAGGGGCCAAGGACACACACACAGATACGCAGTATTTT. Its protein is CSVSGAKDTHTDTQYF.

The CDR3 here is CSPVRRNIQYF. As DNA, the CDR3 is TGCAGCCCCGTGCGGAGAAACATTCAGTACTTC. This chain uses TRBV20-1 with TRBJ2-4; no clear D. Looked up from germline, CDR1 is DFQATT and CDR2 is SNEGSKA (reference sequence). The CDR3 loop spans 11 amino acids.

Only one count was recorded for this clonotype. This chain joins TRBV7-2 and TRBJ2-7; 8 nucleotides line up with TRBD2. The CDR3 loop spans 17 amino acids. Germline trimming cut 1 base from V and 0 bases from J; bases unmatched to any gene: 8. Germline V gene lookup returns CDR1 SGHTA and CDR2 FQGNSA. For the CDR3, the DNA is TGTGCCAGCAGCTTAGGGTATGGCGGGGGGAGCTCCTACGAGCAGTACTTC. This translates into CASSLGYGGGSSYEQYF.

The table lists this clonotype with a few counts. V is TRBV5-1 and J is TRBJ1-2, with unresolved D. The germline V gene encodes CDR1 SGHRS and CDR2 YFSETQ. The CDR3 is 13 amino acids. V dropped 0 bases and J dropped 8 bases, with 11 bases sitting between them. CDR3 residues: CASSLGGWEGYTF. The CDR3 DNA reads as TGCGCCAGCAGCTTGGGAGGCTGGGAGGGCTACACCTTC.

The chain joins TRBV6-2 or TRBV6-3 to TRBJ2-1; 7 bases are shared with TRBD2. The CDR3 sequence is 15 residues long. CDR1 MNHEY and CDR2 SVGEGT come from the germline V gene. The V gene end was trimmed by 2 bases and the J gene end by 2 bases; junction bases not matched to a gene: 3. For the CDR3, the DNA is TGTGCCAGCAGTTACGGACTAGGCACCTACAATGAGCAGTTCTTC. Protein product: CASSYGLGTYNEQFF.

This clonotype was observed many times. The V gene is TRBV28, the J gene TRBJ2-3, with 9 bases lining up with TRBD2. Losses at the gene ends were 5 bases for V and 6 bases for J; bases not matched to a gene: 3. The germline CDR1 and CDR2 sequences are MDHEN and SYDVKM. CDR3 length equals 13 residues. The CDR3 coding sequence is TGTGCCAGCAGTCTTGCGGGGGGGGATACGCAGTATTTT. It translates to CASSLAGGDTQYF. Full variable domain (remainder filled in from reference TRBV28 and TRBJ2-3): DVKVTQSSRYLVKRTGEKVFLECVQDMDHENMFWYRQDPGLGLRLIYFSYDVKMKEKGDIPEGYSVSREKKERFSLILESASTNQTSMYLCASSLAGGDTQYFGPGTRLTVL.

Only a few counts were recorded for this clonotype. V and J are TRBV11-1 and TRBJ2-7; either TRBD1 or TRBD2 may supply D (5 bases each). V was shortened by 2 bases and J by 4 bases, with 12 bases between the two germline ends. The germline gives CDR1 SGHAT, CDR2 FQDESV (reference sequence). This CDR3 is built from 14 residues. The CDR3 DNA reads as TGTGCCAGCAGCTTAATAAGGGGCGGGTACGAGCAGTACTTC. This gives the protein CASSLIRGGYEQYF. The full variable domain, in which reference TRBV11-1 and TRBJ2-7 provide the parts outside the CDR3, is EAEVAQSPRYKITEKSQAVAFWCDPISGHATLYWYRQILGQGPELLVQFQDESVVDDSQLPKDRFSAERLKGVDSTLKIQPAELGDSAMYLCASSLIRGGYEQYFGPGTRLTVT.

The chain employs TRBV20-1 and TRBJ2-2, with D uncertain. CDR1 and CDR2 from the germline V gene are DFQATT and SNEGSKA (reference sequence). The CDR3 contains 16 residues. V lost 0 bases to trimming and J lost 6 bases, with 17 bases between them. CDR3 protein: CSARDFVNTVAGELFF. CDR3 nucleotide sequence: TGCAGTGCTAGAGATTTTGTAAACACAGTGGCCGGGGAGCTGTTTTTT.